Listed here is a single TCR beta chain. The target antigen is unknown. Compared with germline, one end of the junction differs, possibly owing to a read error. Data came from immunoSEQ multiplex PCR; TCRdb stores just in-frame clones and leaves some out. The table includes some 390,000 clones, roughly nine tenths detected once. These data belong to a study of Ad26.COV2.S vaccination and SARS-CoV-2 variants. Overall study results and limits: The TCR breadth and depth analyses may have understated or missed part of the total T cell responses. Comparable non-spike TCR breadth was observed in vaccine and placebo recipients.

Germline CDR1 and CDR2: LGHNA and YSLEER. The CDR3 extends over 14 amino acids. Treatment indicated: roughly 18 received Ad26.COV2.S at low or high dose, single or two shots; a few received placebo; per-sample allocation not given. Collection of the samples took place on day 63 after the first injection of vaccine or placebo. A Boston adult aged 18-55 years was the donor. The rearrangement links TRBV4-3 to TRBJ1-1; D gene uncertain. The origin of this receptor is a person between 18 and 59 years old who received the Ad26.COV2.S COVID-19 vaccine or a placebo. The sample here was peripheral blood, taken in a trial of Ad26.COV2.S vaccine versus placebo. CDR3 residues: CASRQERESTEAFF. The CDR3 DNA sequence: TGCGCCAGCAGACAAGAGAGGGAAAGCACTGAAGCTTTCTTT.